The present T cell receptor (beta chain) was sequenced within a study of CD8 T cells in Susac syndrome. CD8+ and CD4+ T cells taken from blood had their TCR beta sequenced. Treatment-naive patients with stable or active relapsing-remitting disease served as multiple sclerosis controls. Negative isolation yielded CD8+ and CD4+ T cells; FACS enriched TEMRA cells. V gave up 2 bases and J gave up 1 base, with 11 bases separating them. The CDR3 has 15 amino acids. RNA totalling 0.5 to 1 ug underwent reverse transcription with random hexamers. By means of immunoSEQ multiplex PCR, TCR beta CDR3 spanning 54 Vbeta and 13 Jbeta underwent amplification. Each CDR3 protein gets one entry after TCRdb re-called the immunoSEQ multiplex PCR reads with MiXCR. The sample lists around 300,000 distinct CDR3 sequences, about 90% seen once, with about 0.07% in the top ten.

The sequencing input was CD4+ T cells from PBMCs. V is TRBV12-3 or TRBV12-4 and J is TRBJ1-1; no firm D call. The clonotype was recovered from a human donor with multiple sclerosis. The CDR3 here is CASSLSRRGNTEAFF. The CDR3 DNA follows: TGTGCCAGCAGTTTATCTCGACGAGGGAACACTGAAGCTTTCTTT.